The 24 T cell receptor beta chains below all came from one sample that was sequenced in a study of shared clonotypes between healthy human individuals. The method was immunoSEQ multiplex PCR; TCRdb's version includes in-frame clones alone and lacks a portion of them. The sample contains millions of clones, 80% to 95% of which appear only once. The material sequenced was naive CD4+ T cells from PBMCs. The subset was: CD45RA+ positively selected. These receptors were taken from a young man in good health. Some clones in this sample may be carry-over from other donors' samples.

A single count supports this clone. This chain links TRBV5-1 with TRBJ2-2; D ambiguous. Germline lookup yields CDR1 SGHRS and CDR2 YFSETQ. CDR3 length equals 14 residues. As DNA, the CDR3 is TGCGCTTCAACGCGCAGACCGAACACCGGGGAGCTGTTTTTT. The encoded protein is CASTRRPNTGELFF.

The chain couples TRBV15 to TRBJ2-3, with a possible D match to TRBD2 (5 bases). Germline lookup yields CDR1 LNHNV and CDR2 YYDKDF (reference sequence). This CDR3 region has 16 residues. Trimming took off 3 bases at V and 3 bases at J, with 16 bases between the two ends. The CDR3 DNA is TGTGCCACCAGCAGGGACCCGCCAACTAGGACAGATACGCAGTATTTT. This codes for CATSRDPPTRTDTQYF.

The chain links TRBV11-2 to TRBJ1-1; possible D gene TRBD1, 6 bases. The CDR3 extends over 13 amino acids. CDR1 is SGHAT, CDR2 FQNNGV, per germline. The V end was cut by 6 bases, the J end by 2 bases, with 10 bases between. CDR3: CASSGQRNTEAFF. The CDR3 DNA sequence: TGTGCCAGCAGTGGACAGAGAAACACTGAAGCTTTCTTT.

V is TRBV27 and J is TRBJ2-7; TRBD2 agrees at 9 bases. Germline trimming cut 4 bases from V and 2 bases from J; bases unmatched to any gene: 12. The CDR3 has 17 residues. From germline, CDR1 is MNHEY and CDR2 SMNVEV (reference sequence). In nucleotides, the CDR3 is TGTGCCAGCAGTTACCGTATTTTGGCGGGAGGGGCCTACGAGCAGTACTTC. Translating gives CASSYRILAGGAYEQYF.

The rearrangement uses TRBV5-1 and TRBJ2-2; D might be TRBD2 (6 bases). The CDR3 length is 16 residues. CDR1 SGHRS and CDR2 YFSETQ come from the germline V gene. V lost 1 base and J 6 bases, leaving 16 bases between the germline ends. For the CDR3, the DNA is TGCGCCAGCAGCTTGAGTCCAGGAGGGGTGGCCGGGGAGCTGTTTTTT. This sequence encodes CASSLSPGGVAGELFF.

V gene TRBV6-5 combines with J gene TRBJ2-7; 9 bases are shared with TRBD2. Trimming cost V 5 bases and J 6 bases; bases outside gene matches: 5. CDR3 length equals 13 residues. CDR1 and CDR2 (germline): MNHEY, SVGAGI. DNA for the CDR3: TGTGCCAGCAGTGAACTAGCGGGTCCCGAGCAGTACTTC. Translating gives CASSELAGPEQYF.

This chain connects TRBV25-1 to TRBJ1-3, with D possibly matching TRBD1 (6 bases). CDR1 is MGHDK, CDR2 SYGVNS, per germline. V was clipped by 5 bases and J by 1 base, with 18 bases between them. This CDR3 has 17 amino acids. The CDR3 here is CASSQGTHLASGNTIYF. The CDR3 DNA reads as TGTGCCAGCAGTCAGGGGACGCATCTAGCTTCTGGAAACACCATATATTTT.

The V call is TRBV5-8, the J call TRBJ2-7; D is ambiguous. The CDR3 covers 13 residues. Trimming removed 4 bases at V and 4 bases at J, with 12 bases between. Germline CDR1 SGHTS, CDR2 YDEGEE. The CDR3 sequence: CASSRRFGYEQYF. CDR3 DNA sequence: TGTGCCAGCAGCCGGCGTTTTGGGTACGAGCAGTACTTC.

The chain has TRBV5-1 and TRBJ2-5; the D is unclear. Looked up from germline, CDR1 is SGHRS and CDR2 is YFSETQ. Trimming took 7 bases from V and 1 from J, leaving 14 bases between them. This CDR3 region has 14 residues. The DNA for the CDR3 is TGCGCCAGCCAGGAGTCCCCGACCCAAGAGACCCAGTACTTC. It translates to CASQESPTQETQYF.

Worth noting for this clone: Other DNA sequences in this specimen translate into the identical CDR3. CDR3 protein: CASSFDRVNTEAFF. In DNA form, the CDR3 reads TGTGCCAGCAGTTTCGACAGGGTGAACACTGAAGCTTTCTTT. This sequence joins TRBV27 and TRBJ1-1, with 7 bases matching TRBD1. Per germline, CDR1 MNHEY and CDR2 SMNVEV (reference sequence). The CDR3 extends over 14 amino acids. V shed 3 bases, J shed 0 bases, and the junction held 1 base outside the gene matches.

CDR3 nucleotides: TGCGCCAGCAGCCAAGGTGAAGGGGGCAACACTGAAGCTTTCTTT. Translated, it gives CASSQGEGGNTEAFF. The chain is built from TRBV4-1 and TRBJ1-1; 7 bases agree with TRBD1. The CDR3 consists of 15 residues. The germline V gene has CDR1 MGHRA and CDR2 YSYEKL. The V gene end was trimmed by 1 base and the J gene end by 2 bases; junction bases not matched to a gene: 4.

The chain joins TRBV28 to TRBJ2-1, with 9 bases matching TRBD2. CDR1 and CDR2 (germline): MDHEN, SYDVKM. The CDR3 contains 17 residues. Unmatched junction bases numbered 14, after V lost 3 bases and J lost 8 bases. The CDR3 is CASSLLASGKGYDEQFF. CDR3 sequence (DNA): TGTGCCAGCAGTTTGTTGGCTAGCGGGAAAGGGTACGATGAGCAGTTCTTC.

The V call is TRBV7-2, the J call TRBJ2-7; perhaps TRBD2 as D (6 bases). CDR3 length equals 16 residues. Germline V gives CDR1 SGHTA, CDR2 FQGNSA. V was cut by 0 bases and J by 0 bases, with 12 bases left in between. CDR3 bases: TGTGCCAGCAGCTTAGCGCGGGGTCGCTACTCCTACGAGCAGTACTTC. It encodes CASSLARGRYSYEQYF.

This clone was seen a single time. The chain carries TRBV15 and TRBJ2-3, with D possibly being TRBD2 (5 bases). There are 16 residues in the CDR3. Trimming pared 0 bases from V and 5 bases from J, leaving 15 bases between. Looked up from germline, CDR1 is LNHNV and CDR2 is YYDKDF (reference sequence). The CDR3 reads CATSRDGSGMGDTQYF. DNA of the CDR3: TGTGCCACCAGCAGAGATGGGAGCGGAATGGGAGATACGCAGTATTTT.

J is TRBJ1-1 and V is TRBV10-2, with 7 nucleotides matching TRBD1. The trim removed 6 bases at V and 3 bases at J, leaving 7 bases unmatched. The germline gives CDR1 WSHSY, CDR2 SAAADI. This CDR3 has 14 amino acids. CDR3: CASSPKGADTEAFF. The CDR3 DNA is TGCGCCAGCAGCCCCAAGGGGGCGGACACTGAAGCTTTCTTT.

The chain combines TRBV29-1 with TRBJ2-4; D is possibly TRBD1 or TRBD2 (5 bases each). Germline values: CDR1 SQVTM, CDR2 ANQGSEA. This CDR3 spans 12 amino acids. Trimming shortened V by 7 bases and J by 0 bases, and 7 bases separated the two germline ends. CDR3 amino acids: CSGGTAKNIQYF. Here the CDR3 DNA reads TGCAGCGGTGGGACAGCCAAAAACATTCAGTACTTC. Complete variable domain (other parts from reference TRBV29-1 and TRBJ2-4): SAVISQKPSRDICQRGTSLTIQCQVDSQVTMMFWYRQQPGQSLTLIATANQGSEATYESGFVIDKFPISRPNLTFSTLTVSNMSPEDSSIYLCSGGTAKNIQYFGAGTRLSVL.

The genes are TRBV7-8 and TRBJ2-2; TRBD2 matches at 7 bases. CDR1 and CDR2 from the germline V gene are SGHVS and FQNEAQ. Trimming at V came to 6 bases and at J to 5 bases, leaving 9 bases not matched to a gene. This CDR3 region has 15 residues. The DNA for the CDR3 is TGTGCCAGCAGTACCCGGGGGGTGAGTACCGGGGAGCTGTTTTTT. This gives the protein CASSTRGVSTGELFF.

This chain joins TRBV2 and TRBJ2-4; no definite D call. V was shortened by 4 bases and J by 1 base, with 14 bases between the two germline ends. This CDR3 is 16 amino acids long. CDR1 is SNHLY and CDR2 is FYNNEI in the germline V gene. CDR3: CASSGGVFLAKNIQYF. In DNA, the CDR3 is TGTGCCAGCAGTGGCGGCGTTTTCCTGGCCAAAAACATTCAGTACTTC.

J is TRBJ1-2 and V is TRBV23-1; unclear D gene. TRBV23-1 is marked as an open reading frame, function uncertain. This CDR3 contains 15 residues. V was trimmed by 0 bases and J by 8 bases, leaving 16 bases between them. Here the CDR3 DNA reads TGCGCCAGCAGTCAATCGGAGGCACCGAGGCGGGGCTACACCTTC. It translates to CASSQSEAPRRGYTF.

V and J are TRBV12-5 and TRBJ1-1, with TRBD1 matching over 8 bases. V dropped 4 bases and J dropped 3; count of bases not matched to a gene: 10. The length of the CDR3 is 16 residues. The germline CDR1 and CDR2 sequences are LGHNT and FRNRAP. The CDR3 DNA reads TGTGCTAGTGGTTCCGTCAGGGGGCAAGGGGACACTGAAGCTTTCTTT. As protein: CASGSVRGQGDTEAFF.

This chain connects TRBV9 to TRBJ2-5, with unresolved D. The V end was cut by 4 bases, the J end by 1 base, with 11 bases between. The CDR3 sequence is 14 residues long. CDR1 SGDLS and CDR2 YYNGEE come from the germline V gene. CDR3 sequence (DNA): TGTGCCAGCAGCATAGGAAACTTCCAAGAGACCCAGTACTTC. Translating gives CASSIGNFQETQYF.

This chain links TRBV2 with TRBJ1-2; D gene uncertain. The CDR3 loop spans 13 amino acids. The germline V gene encodes CDR1 SNHLY and CDR2 FYNNEI. V lost 2 bases to trimming and J lost 3 bases, with 7 bases between them. CDR3 residues: CASSEQVYYGYTF. The CDR3 DNA reads as TGTGCCAGCAGTGAACAGGTCTACTATGGCTACACCTTC.

The chain employs TRBV9 and TRBJ1-5; 7 bases match TRBD1. CDR3 size: 15 residues. Trimming at V came to 3 bases and at J to 3 bases, leaving 6 bases not matched to a gene. CDR1 is SGDLS, CDR2 YYNGEE, per germline. DNA of the CDR3: TGTGCCAGCAGCGCCGGGACAGCCCTCAATCAGCCCCAGCATTTT. This translates into CASSAGTALNQPQHF.

The gene calls are TRBV28 and TRBJ2-2; perhaps TRBD1 as D (6 bases). CDR1 MDHEN and CDR2 SYDVKM come from the germline V gene. The CDR3 is 15 amino acids. With 4 bases removed from V and 3 bases from J, the gap between germline ends came to 12 bases. As DNA, the CDR3 is TGTGCCAGCAGTTCGCCGGGACAAGACACCGGGGAGCTGTTTTTT. Translated: CASSSPGQDTGELFF.